Listed here are 10 T cell receptor beta chains from one sample, sequenced in a study of control samples from healthy donors and cancer patients. Only in-frame clones appear in the TCRdb table, and some are missing; sequencing was by immunoSEQ multiplex PCR. The table lists 150,000 to 200,000 clones, around 90% of them singletons. Sequenced sample: blood. All receptors derive from a man aged 25 to 40 in good health.

The rearrangement links TRBV24-1 to TRBJ2-1; TRBD1 aligns across 7 bases. This CDR3 spans 15 amino acids. Germline V gene data show CDR1 as KGHDR and CDR2 as SFDVKD. Losses at the gene ends were 3 bases for V and 5 bases for J; bases not matched to a gene: 6. The CDR3 DNA is TGTGCCACCAGTGATCCCGGGACAGAGAACAATGAGCAGTTCTTC. The encoded protein is CATSDPGTENNEQFF.

J is TRBJ2-7 and V is TRBV6-5; no clear D. CDR1 and CDR2 from the germline V gene are MNHEY and SVGAGI. Trimming pared 6 bases from V and 1 base from J, leaving 16 bases between. The CDR3 runs to 15 residues. The CDR3 reads CASSQNPGRSYEQYF. The CDR3, as DNA: TGTGCCAGCAGCCAAAACCCGGGCCGTTCCTACGAGCAGTACTTC.

V gene TRBV10-3 combines with J gene TRBJ1-2; 9 bases match TRBD1. Germline V gene data show CDR1 as ENHRY and CDR2 as SYGVKD. This CDR3 has 14 residues. V was clipped by 10 bases and J by 5 bases; unmatched bases: 11. In DNA form, the CDR3 reads TGTGCCACCTCGTCGGGACAGGGTGCATATGGCTACACCTTC. This codes for CATSSGQGAYGYTF.

The chain is built from TRBV28 and TRBJ2-4, with D unresolved. Germline-derived CDR1 and CDR2 are MDHEN and SYDVKM. Trimming cost V 2 bases and J 3 bases, with 14 bases left between them. The CDR3 sequence is 16 residues long. The CDR3 sequence is CASSLLDRFGKNIQYF. The CDR3 coding sequence is TGTGCCAGCAGTTTACTAGACCGGTTTGGCAAAAACATTCAGTACTTC.

The chain couples TRBV28 to TRBJ1-1; 8 bases fit TRBD1. Unmatched junction bases numbered 7, after V lost 6 bases and J lost 4 bases. Per germline, CDR1 MDHEN and CDR2 SYDVKM. The CDR3 has 14 residues. The CDR3 region is CASRTTGATTEAFF. The CDR3 bases are TGTGCCAGCAGAACGACAGGGGCGACCACTGAAGCTTTCTTT.

The rearrangement uses TRBV11-3 and TRBJ1-2; perhaps TRBD1 as D (6 bases). The CDR3 loop spans 13 amino acids. Germline loops: CDR1 SGHNT, CDR2 YENEEA. V lost 5 bases and J 5 bases, leaving 12 bases between the germline ends. The CDR3 DNA reads TGTGCCAGCAGCCAGGGACAACCTTATGGCTACACCTTC. Protein sequence: CASSQGQPYGYTF.

V usage is TRBV5-6 and J usage is TRBJ1-2; maybe TRBD1 (6 bases). The CDR3 covers 15 residues. V lost 4 bases to trimming and J lost 2 bases, with 15 bases between them. Looked up from germline, CDR1 is SGHDT and CDR2 is YYEEEE. Here the CDR3 DNA reads TGTGCCAGCAGCCCGGACAGTTCTCGAAACTATGGCTACACCTTC. The encoded protein is CASSPDSSRNYGYTF.

The V gene is TRBV5-1, the J gene TRBJ2-2; 11 bases are shared with TRBD1. CDR1 is SGHRS and CDR2 is YFSETQ in the germline V gene. This CDR3 comprises 17 residues. Trimming took 4 bases from V and 7 from J; bases not matched to a gene: 12. This CDR3 reads CASSPGQGAIVHGELFF. The CDR3 nucleotides read TGCGCCAGCAGCCCCGGACAGGGGGCTATTGTTCACGGGGAGCTGTTTTTT.

The chain uses TRBV7-2 and TRBJ1-4; unclear D gene. Trimming took 1 base from V and 8 from J, leaving 11 bases between them. The CDR3 contains 14 residues. CDR1 SGHTA and CDR2 FQGNSA come from the germline V gene. Here the CDR3 DNA reads TGTGCCAGCAGCTTAGGAGGCATGAGGGAAAAACTGTTTTTT. Encoded protein: CASSLGGMREKLFF.

V usage is TRBV14 and J usage is TRBJ1-3, with a possible D match to TRBD1 (6 bases). V was clipped by 1 base and J by 1 base, with 23 bases between them. The CDR3 loop spans 20 amino acids. Germline V gene lookup returns CDR1 SGHDN and CDR2 FVKESK. CDR3 in DNA: TGTGCCAGCAGCCAAGCGGGGGGCTTTGGGGGAACTTATTCTGGAAACACCATATATTTT. Amino acid sequence: CASSQAGGFGGTYSGNTIYF.